These 16 T cell receptor beta chains originate from one sample sequenced in a study of T cells after yellow fever vaccination. TCRdb reanalysed the 5' RACE reads using MiXCR and keeps one entry per CDR3 protein. The sample yields around 260,000 distinct CDR3 sequences, roughly 5% seen once. Source: CD4+ T cells sorted from PBMCs, taken on the day of the yellow fever booster vaccination. Source of these receptors: a man between 18 and 29 years old who received the YFV17D yellow fever vaccine.

The chain is built from TRBV6-5 and TRBJ2-2; 7 positions agree with TRBD1. Germline V gene lookup returns CDR1 MNHEY and CDR2 SVGAGI. The CDR3 extends over 16 amino acids. Unmatched junction bases numbered 8, after V lost 2 bases and J lost 5 bases. The CDR3 DNA is TGTGCCAGCAGTTACCGCCGGGACAGATTAACCGGGGAGCTGTTTTTT. Amino acid sequence: CASSYRRDRLTGELFF.

This clonotype was seen only a few times. The chain links TRBV6-2 or TRBV6-3 to TRBJ2-7; perhaps D is TRBD1 or TRBD2 (5 bases each). This CDR3 has 11 amino acids. The germline V gene encodes CDR1 MNHEY and CDR2 SVGEGT. Trimming removed 5 bases from V and 7 bases from J, with 9 bases in between. The CDR3 nucleotides read TGTGCCAGCAGTCAGGGACGGGAGCAGTACGTC. Translation gives CASSQGREQYV.

The gene calls are TRBV27 and TRBJ2-7; D is unclear. V lost 5 bases, J lost 6 bases, and 17 bases lay in between. This CDR3 is 14 amino acids long. CDR1 and CDR2 (germline): MNHEY, SMNVEV (reference sequence). The CDR3 region is CASSPRTVYSEQYF. DNA for the CDR3: TGTGCCAGCAGTCCAAGGACGGTTTATAGCGAGCAGTACTTC.

This clonotype has more than one count but fewer than ten. The J gene is TRBJ1-2, the V gene TRBV18; the D gene is possibly TRBD1 (5 bases). Germline CDR1 reads KGHSH; CDR2 reads LQKENI. V was shortened by 3 bases and J by 6 bases, with 20 bases between the two germline ends. This CDR3 is 16 amino acids long. The CDR3: CASSPSVRESSDGYTF. The CDR3 DNA follows: TGTGCCAGCTCACCTTCGGTCAGGGAGTCGTCAGATGGCTACACCTTC.

This clonotype came up many times. The chain links TRBV7-2 to TRBJ2-3, with D unresolved. The CDR3 is 12 residues long. The germline V gene encodes CDR1 SGHTA and CDR2 FQGNSA. Trimming stripped 6 bases from V and 5 bases from J, with 9 bases between. For the CDR3, the DNA is TGTGCCAGCAGATATTTCAAAGATACGCAGTATTTT. Translating gives CASRYFKDTQYF.

In this sample, this clonotype turned up many times. This chain links TRBV7-2 with TRBJ2-7; unclear D gene. Per germline, CDR1 SGHTA and CDR2 FQGNSA. Between the trimmed V and J ends, which lost 0 bases and 5 bases, there was a span of 2 bases. The CDR3 spans 11 residues. In DNA form, the CDR3 reads TGTGCCAGCAGCTTAGCGAACGAGCAGTACTTC. Amino acid sequence: CASSLANEQYF.

This clonotype showed up many times. This chain connects TRBV6-5 to TRBJ1-2; 10 nucleotides match TRBD1. Germline V gene data show CDR1 as MNHEY and CDR2 as SVGAGI. V was clipped by 2 bases and J by 8 bases; unmatched bases: 8. The CDR3 is 15 residues long. The DNA for the CDR3 is TGTGCCAGCAGTTACGTCGGACAGGGGGTAGGGGGCTACACCTTC. Protein product: CASSYVGQGVGGYTF.

This rearrangement joins TRBV20-1 to TRBJ1-2; D call uncertain. V shed 5 bases and J shed 3 bases, with 13 bases lying between them. The length of the CDR3 is 13 residues. Germline V gene sequence: CDR1 DFQATT, CDR2 SNEGSKA (reference sequence). The CDR3: CSARSPGYYGYTF. In DNA form, the CDR3 reads TGCAGTGCTCGAAGCCCGGGGTACTATGGCTACACCTTC.

This clonotype was recorded many times. The V call is TRBV5-1, the J call TRBJ2-3; 9 bases are a match to TRBD1. CDR1 is SGHRS, CDR2 YFSETQ, per germline. Trimming took 0 bases from V and 14 from J; bases not matched to a gene: 4. The CDR3 runs 12 residues. The CDR3 loop is CASSLAGTGTYF. The DNA of the CDR3 is TGCGCCAGCAGCTTGGCCGGGACAGGGACGTATTTT.

This clonotype has a count of ten or more. The V and J genes are TRBV20-1 and TRBJ2-5; 7 bases agree with TRBD2. CDR1 is DFQATT, CDR2 SNEGSKA, per germline (reference sequence). This CDR3 comprises 15 residues. After removal of 6 bases from V and 2 bases from J, the junction contained 12 bases not matched to a gene. For the CDR3, the DNA is TGCAGTGCCAATCTGGGAGGGTCTCCACAAGAGACCCAGTACTTC. It specifies CSANLGGSPQETQYF.

This clonotype appeared a few times. The chain recombines TRBV11-3 with TRBJ2-1, with TRBD2 matching over 9 bases. Per the germline V gene, CDR1 is SGHNT and CDR2 is YENEEA. Trimming took 3 bases from V and 4 from J; bases not matched to a gene: 10. This CDR3 is 17 amino acids long. CDR3 amino acids: CASSLSVLAGEYNEQFF. Written as DNA, the CDR3 is TGTGCCAGCAGCTTGTCTGTCTTAGCGGGGGAATACAATGAGCAGTTCTTC. The whole variable domain, remainder taken from reference TRBV11-3 and TRBJ2-1, is EAGVVQSPRYKIIEKKQPVAFWCNPISGHNTLYWYLQNLGQGPELLIRYENEEAVDDSQLPKDRFSAERLKGVDSTLKIQPAELGDSAVYLCASSLSVLAGEYNEQFFGPGTRLTVL.

The sample holds many counts of this clonotype. The chain is built from TRBV29-1 and TRBJ2-5; D ambiguous. CDR3 length equals 12 residues. V was pared by 6 bases and J by 5 bases, with 13 bases between. Germline lookup yields CDR1 SQVTM and CDR2 ANQGSEA. CDR3 sequence (DNA): TGCAGCGTGGCCACCCCCTGGGAGACCCAGTACTTC. Translated, it gives CSVATPWETQYF.

This clonotype was seen more than once but under ten times. J is TRBJ2-1 and V is TRBV19; D remains unclear. This CDR3 comprises 17 residues. Germline V gene data show CDR1 as LNHDA and CDR2 as SQIVND (reference sequence). V was trimmed by 5 bases and J by 1 base, leaving 18 bases between them. The CDR3 reads CASSLASFRISYNEQFF. The CDR3 DNA sequence: TGTGCCAGTAGTCTTGCCTCCTTCCGGATTTCCTACAATGAGCAGTTCTTC. Looking up the rest from reference TRBV19 and TRBJ2-1 gives the full variable domain: DGGITQSPKYLFRKEGQNVTLSCEQNLNHDAMYWYRQDPGQGLRLIYYSQIVNDFQKGDIAEGYSVSREKKESFPLTVTSAQKNPTAFYLCASSLASFRISYNEQFFGPGTRLTVL.

There are a few counts of this clonotype. J is TRBJ1-2 and V is TRBV4-1; TRBD1 might be the D (6 bases). V lost 0 bases and J lost 3, with 14 bases in between. This CDR3 has 16 amino acids. CDR1 and CDR2 (germline): MGHRA, YSYEKL. In DNA, the CDR3 is TGCGCCAGCAGCCAAGATCACCGGGGGCCTTACTATGGCTACACCTTC. As protein: CASSQDHRGPYYGYTF.

V usage is TRBV3-1 and J usage is TRBJ1-2; 7 nucleotides match TRBD1. The CDR3 is made up of 13 amino acids. After removal of 1 base from V and 4 bases from J, the junction contained 0 bases not matched to a gene. In germline, CDR1 is LGHDT, CDR2 YNNKEL (reference sequence). CDR3 in amino acids: CASSQGDSYGYTF. The CDR3 nucleotides read TGTGCCAGCAGCCAAGGGGACAGCTATGGCTACACCTTC.

The V gene is TRBV5-4, the J gene TRBJ2-5; maybe TRBD1 (6 bases). This CDR3 has 13 amino acids. V lost 9 bases, J lost 4 bases, and 16 bases lay in between. Germline assignment: CDR1 SGHNT and CDR2 YYREEE (reference sequence). The CDR3 here is CATGTQGGETQYF. DNA of the CDR3: TGTGCCACGGGGACCCAAGGGGGAGAGACCCAGTACTTC.